This T cell receptor (beta chain) was obtained from a study of T cells expressing NK-cell markers. The CDR3 has 13 amino acids. Germline assignment: CDR1 MDHEN and CDR2 SYDVKM. TCRdb re-called the 5' RACE reads and catalogs CDR3 proteins one per entry, DNA excluded. This sample's table reports 350,000 to 450,000 distinct CDR3 sequences. The V gene is TRBV28, the J gene TRBJ2-6; checking the TCRdb D call of TRBD1 is not possible without DNA. Sequencing was performed on blood T cells: a sorted CD56 or NKG2C T cell subset, CD4+ or CD8+ T cells, or bulk PBMC T cells (not recorded which). The clonotype was recovered from a man aged 18-70 years in good health. This CDR3 is CASSWGGINVLTF.